The present entry profiles one T cell receptor (beta chain) with its context. What it recognizes is unknown. The record originates from a study of blood T cells in healthy people across ages. Study results and limitations: Those diversity estimates obtained from one million T cells were thought to be underestimates.

V was pared by 2 bases and J by 0 bases, with 12 bases of the junction left unmatched. The CDR3 contains 20 residues. Per the germline V gene, CDR1 is MRHNA and CDR2 is SNTAGT. For the second PCR, which ran for 7 to 11 cycles, a sample-barcoded 5' primer and a J-beta primer mix were used. TCRdb analysed the 5' RACE reads with MiXCR anew, one entry per CDR3 protein. The sample includes around 1.7 million distinct CDR3 sequences, approximately 28% of them seen just once. This TCR was sampled from a woman aged 25 to 39 in good health. V usage is TRBV6-4 and J usage is TRBJ2-1, with TRBD2 matching over 11 bases. The material sequenced was blood. CDR3 DNA sequence: TGTGCCAGCAGTGACCTTGACCTAGCGGGGGGTCTAAACTCCTACAATGAGCAGTTCTTC. This translates into CASSDLDLAGGLNSYNEQFF.